A selection of T cell receptor beta chains follows, all from one sample in a study of radiotherapy plus CTLA-4 blockade in lung cancer. TCRdb's copy holds only in-frame clones and misses some; the assay was immunoSEQ multiplex PCR. Seen here are around 85,000 clones, around 86% observed once, and the top ten hold 2% to 2.5%. The starting material was peripheral blood, obtained from a patient treated with radiotherapy plus ipilimumab. These receptors all come from a human donor with non-small cell lung cancer who had a partial response to radiotherapy plus ipilimumab. Each CDR3 is given with its conserved first and last residue. D genes are given only for firm matches. Size is stated for part of the rows, as once, few or many counts, or as a class when the clone is expanded.

clone_size: -
j_call: TRBJ1-5
v_call: TRBV6-5
d_call: -
cdr3_nt: TGTGCCAGCCAGGGCAATCAGCCCCAGCATTTT
cdr3_aa: CASQGNQPQHF

clone_size: -
j_call: TRBJ2-3
v_call: TRBV6-1
d_call: TRBD1
cdr3_nt: TGTGCCAGCAGTCGGGACAGGGGGCCTACGCAGTATTTT
cdr3_aa: CASSRDRGPTQYF

clone_size: -
j_call: TRBJ2-1
v_call: TRBV7-2
d_call: TRBD2
cdr3_nt: TGTGCCAGCAGCCAGACTAGCGGGCGGACCTACAATGAGCAGTTCTTC
cdr3_aa: CASSQTSGRTYNEQFF

clone_size: -
j_call: TRBJ2-2
v_call: TRBV6-4
d_call: TRBD1
cdr3_nt: TGTGCCAGCAGTCCGCAGCCACAGGGGGTGGCCGGGGAGCTGTTTTTT
cdr3_aa: CASSPQPQGVAGELFF

clone_size: -
j_call: TRBJ1-1
v_call: TRBV20-1
d_call: -
cdr3_nt: TGCAGTGCGCAGGGGAACACTGAAGCTTTCTTT
cdr3_aa: CSAQGNTEAFF

clone_size: -
j_call: TRBJ1-2
v_call: TRBV27
d_call: -
cdr3_nt: TGTGCCAGCAGTTTAGGAGGAGGGCAAAGTGCTGGCTACACCTTC
cdr3_aa: CASSLGGGQSAGYTF

clone_size: few
j_call: TRBJ1-2
v_call: TRBV4-3
d_call: TRBD1
cdr3_nt: TGCGCCAGCAGTAGTGACAGGGGGCATGACTATGGCTACACCTTC
cdr3_aa: CASSSDRGHDYGYTF

clone_size: -
j_call: TRBJ2-1
v_call: TRBV2
d_call: -
cdr3_nt: TGTGCCAGCAGGGGGCCATTCTACAATGAGCAGTTCTTC
cdr3_aa: CASRGPFYNEQFF

clone_size: -
j_call: TRBJ2-1
v_call: TRBV5-6
d_call: -
cdr3_nt: TGTGCCAGCAGCCTGAGAAGGGGCCCCGGAAACAATGAGCAGTTCTTC
cdr3_aa: CASSLRRGPGNNEQFF

clone_size: -
j_call: TRBJ2-2
v_call: TRBV19
d_call: TRBD1
cdr3_nt: TGTGCCAGTAGCAAGGACAGGGGAAGAGCCTTAGTATCCGGGGAGCTGTTTTTT
cdr3_aa: CASSKDRGRALVSGELFF

clone_size: -
j_call: TRBJ2-3
v_call: TRBV5-8
d_call: TRBD1
cdr3_nt: TGTGCCAGCAGCTTGTTCGTTAGTACAGGGGCCACAGATACGCAGTATTTT
cdr3_aa: CASSLFVSTGATDTQYF

clone_size: -
j_call: TRBJ1-1
v_call: TRBV19
d_call: -
cdr3_nt: TGTGCCAGTAGTATAGTACAGAACACTGAAGCTTTCTTT
cdr3_aa: CASSIVQNTEAFF

clone_size: -
j_call: TRBJ1-1
v_call: TRBV19
d_call: TRBD1
cdr3_nt: TGTGCCAGTAGTAGTCGGACAGGGACGATCGAAGCTTTCTTT
cdr3_aa: CASSSRTGTIEAFF

clone_size: -
j_call: TRBJ2-3
v_call: TRBV5-4
d_call: TRBD2
cdr3_nt: TGTGCCAGCAGCTTGGTTAGATCGCTCGTAGTTGCGGGGGAGGAGTATTTT
cdr3_aa: CASSLVRSLVVAGEEYF

clone_size: -
j_call: TRBJ2-3
v_call: TRBV9
d_call: TRBD1
cdr3_nt: TGTGCCAGCAGCGTAGAAGGACAGGGAAGAGCAGATACGCAGTATTTT
cdr3_aa: CASSVEGQGRADTQYF

clone_size: -
j_call: TRBJ2-5
v_call: TRBV2
d_call: -
cdr3_nt: TGTGCCAGCAGGCGACAACCAAACCAAGAGACCCAGTACTTC
cdr3_aa: CASRRQPNQETQYF

clone_size: few
j_call: TRBJ1-3
v_call: TRBV5-4
d_call: -
cdr3_nt: TGTGCCAGCAGCTTGGGAGGACAGCCAGGAAACACCATATATTTT
cdr3_aa: CASSLGGQPGNTIYF

clone_size: -
j_call: TRBJ2-2
v_call: TRBV7-2
d_call: -
cdr3_nt: TGTGCCAGCAGCTTAAGGGGGGGCTGGGCGAACACCGGGGAGCTGTTTTTT
cdr3_aa: CASSLRGGWANTGELFF

clone_size: -
j_call: TRBJ1-3
v_call: TRBV6-5
d_call: -
cdr3_nt: TGTGCCAGCAGTTACGGTCGGGGGGGCGGAAACACCATATATTTT
cdr3_aa: CASSYGRGGGNTIYF

clone_size: -
j_call: TRBJ2-4
v_call: TRBV5-4
d_call: -
cdr3_nt: TGTGCCAGCATCCGGAGGAACATTCAGTACTTC
cdr3_aa: CASIRRNIQYF

clone_size: -
j_call: TRBJ1-2
v_call: TRBV5-1
d_call: -
cdr3_nt: TGCGCCAGCAGCTCTGGAGGTACAGACTACACCTTC
cdr3_aa: CASSSGGTDYTF

clone_size: -
j_call: TRBJ2-3
v_call: TRBV5-6
d_call: TRBD2
cdr3_nt: TGTGCCAGCAGCCGGTGGTCAGCGGGAGACGGTGATACGCAGTATTTT
cdr3_aa: CASSRWSAGDGDTQYF